This T cell receptor beta chain emerged from a study of T cells in Graves' hyperthyroidism and ophthalmopathy. Newly diagnosed hyperthyroidism, duration under 2 months, in patients aged 18 to 65. TCR beta CDR3 sequences were amplified from RNA transcripts. Initially, a first-round RT-PCR of the TCR CDR3 employed the HTBI primer set. Using its own MiXCR run on the multiplex PCR reads, TCRdb lists one record per CDR3 protein. Of approximately 210,000 distinct CDR3 sequences listed, 17% are singletons. This clonotype has a count of ten or more. V gave up 4 bases and J gave up 8 bases, with 11 bases separating them. The CDR3 contains 12 residues. Per the germline V gene, CDR1 is SNHLY and CDR2 is FYNNEI.

Sequencing was done on a sample of blood. The V call is TRBV2, the J call TRBJ1-2, with D possibly being TRBD1 (6 bases). The clonotype was recovered from a man between 45 and 60 years old with Graves' hyperthyroidism. This CDR3 is CASSGTDQGYTF. CDR3 sequence (DNA): TGTGCCAGCAGTGGGACAGACCAAGGCTACACCTTC.